This T cell receptor beta chain was observed in a study of T cells in Graves' hyperthyroidism and ophthalmopathy (dated by TCRdb to the late 2010s). Regarding the study in general: Peripheral blood samples were taken at the time of initial diagnosis, prior to any treatment. To identify distinguishing TCR V-J signatures, a discovery cohort of about 100 patients was used, comprising fewer than 45 with Graves' ophthalmopathy and 57 with stable Graves' hyperthyroidism. Prospective prediction of ophthalmopathy was tested in an independent validation cohort consisting of 18 hyperthyroidism patients and 15 to 17 patients who later progressed to ophthalmopathy. The roughly 99 discovery patients were divided at random into training and test sets in a 7:3 ratio. Thyroid tissue and blood T-cell repertoires from several Graves' hyperthyroidism patients were also compared in the study. Following sampling, methimazole starting at 30 mg daily was given to hyperthyroidism patients, and high-dose intravenous methylprednisolone was given to ophthalmopathy patients. TCR Vbeta CDR3 sequencing of some 140 peripheral blood samples (over 40 ophthalmopathy, 75 to 85 hyperthyroidism and some 17 progressor patients) is reported in the paper.

CDR1 and CDR2 are read off the germline V gene as MNHNS and SASEGT. The V and J ends are trimmed by 10 bases and 11 bases, leaving 21 bases between them. Counted from cysteine to phenylalanine, this CDR3 has 14 amino acids. The sequence is cut down to CDR3 DNA, 42 bases in frame from base 1. This clonotype was detected many times. The clone's antigen remains unknown. The record has no base qualities; no much larger clone is one base away. The paper as a whole reports these results and caveats: In cross-validation, a model built on a 13 V-J signature told ophthalmopathy apart from stable hyperthyroidism with just under 90% sensitivity and roughly 83% specificity, and in testing the same model reached 80%/75%. In validation, the model predicted progression to ophthalmopathy a median of around 6.5 months before onset, with roughly 70% sensitivity and more than 72% specificity. Blood samples also contained most of the expanded thyroid clonotypes (frequency above 0.001), which suggests that blood repertoires may reflect thyroid immune responses. Sample size was not statistically predetermined, and blinding of investigators to group allocation was not performed.

Graves' hyperthyroidism was defined as stable when no progression to ophthalmopathy occurred over 18 months of follow-up. Hyperthyroidism patients were aged 18 to 65 years and newly diagnosed, with disease duration of less than 2 months. Patients with uncontrolled infections, other autoimmune diseases, pregnancy or lactation were excluded. Diagnoses were based on clinical symptoms, serum thyroxine and TRAb, thyroid ultrasound and orbital computed tomography. Ficoll-Paque density gradient centrifugation was used to isolate PBMCs from approximately 10 ml of fresh peripheral blood. Trizol reagent was used to extract total RNA, and RNA quality was then checked on an Agilent 2100 Bioanalyzer. The TCR beta CDR3 regions were amplified from RNA transcripts. The first round of RT-PCR for the TCR CDR3 was performed with the HTBI primer set and the Qiagen OneStep RT-PCR kit. Libraries were constructed in a second round of multiplex PCR, after which size selection and purification were performed. Sequencing of the libraries was done on an Illumina HiSeq2000 using paired-end 100 bp reads. The original methods were these. SOAPnuke was used to process the raw data, with reads discarded if the reads contained adapters or uncalled bases, had a mean Phred below 15, or lacked an exact constant-primer or identifier match. High-quality paired reads were merged using COPE v1.2.5, and each unique nucleotide sequence was defined as a clonotype. Clonotypes were aligned to IMGT TRBV, TRBD and TRBJ reference segments using MiTCR v1.1. Analysis was restricted to V-J combinations with a frequency above 0.0001, which covered 98% to 99.2% of repertoires. A TCS score was defined as the ratio between F50 (clonal expansion) and ExV (chaos), using BLOSUM62-based TCRdist between CDR3 peptides within each V-J. Welch's t-statistics and random forest reduced just over 500 V-J features to about 13, which were used in a naive Bayes classifier (R e1071). Clones were called with MiXCR by TCRdb after fastp trimmed the public reads at Q25, and only in-frame beta chains were retained. Entries are consolidated by CDR3 protein sequence, retaining the most common genes and DNA. TCRdb, rather than the study authors, made the V and J calls. This sample comprises around 110,000 distinct CDR3 sequences, about 15% of them detected only once. Around two fifths of the sample lies in the top ten.

The clonotype was recovered from a woman between 50 and 59 years old with Graves' hyperthyroidism. Sequencing input: blood. The sequence joins TRBV6-1 to TRBJ1-6, with the D segment identity uncertain. The CDR3 in this case is CATRNGRTGTPLHF. The DNA sequence is given as TGTGCCACCCGGAACGGACGGACCGGGACACCCCTCCACTTT.